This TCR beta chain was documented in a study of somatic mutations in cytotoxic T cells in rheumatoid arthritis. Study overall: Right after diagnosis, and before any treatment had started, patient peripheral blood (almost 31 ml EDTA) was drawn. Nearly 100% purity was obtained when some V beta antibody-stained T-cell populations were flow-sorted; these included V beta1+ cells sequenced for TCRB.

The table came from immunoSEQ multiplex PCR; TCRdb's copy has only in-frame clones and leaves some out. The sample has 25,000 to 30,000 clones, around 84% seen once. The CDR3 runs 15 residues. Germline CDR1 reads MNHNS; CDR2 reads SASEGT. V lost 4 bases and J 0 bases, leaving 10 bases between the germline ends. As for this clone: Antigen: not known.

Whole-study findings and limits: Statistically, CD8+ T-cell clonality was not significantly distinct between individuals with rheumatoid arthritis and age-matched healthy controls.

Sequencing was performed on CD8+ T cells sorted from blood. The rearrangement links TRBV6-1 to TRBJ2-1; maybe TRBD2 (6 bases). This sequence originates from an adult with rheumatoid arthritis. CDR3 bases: TGTGCCAGCAGTGCGGGGGAACCCTCCTACAATGAGCAGTTCTTC. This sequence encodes CASSAGEPSYNEQFF.